The 30 T cell receptor beta chains below all came from one sample that was sequenced in a study of T cell responses to AZD1222 COVID-19 vaccine. The protocol was immunoSEQ multiplex PCR, while the TCRdb copy is restricted to in-frame clones and leaves out a portion. The profile shows 75,000 to 100,000 clones, roughly 88% of them singletons. Here the sequenced sample was peripheral blood, taken on day 0 of AZD1222 vaccination. The receptor source for this set is an adult in good health.

J is TRBJ2-1 and V is TRBV6-5, with 7 bases identical to TRBD2. Germline V gives CDR1 MNHEY, CDR2 SVGAGI. This CDR3 is built from 14 residues. V lost 8 bases, J lost 6 bases, and 10 bases stayed unmatched. The CDR3 region has the DNA TGTGCCAGCGCCAAGCGGGGTTGGGGCAATGAGCAGTTCTTC. It codes for CASAKRGWGNEQFF.

The chain employs TRBV6-1 and TRBJ1-6; D gene uncertain. Germline CDR1 is MNHNS and CDR2 is SASEGT. This CDR3 is built from 12 residues. Trimming removed 3 bases from V and 3 bases from J, with 0 bases in between. The CDR3 is CASSDYNSPLHF. In nucleotides, the CDR3 is TGTGCCAGCAGTGACTATAATTCACCCCTCCACTTT.

The chain employs TRBV5-4 and TRBJ2-2, with D tentatively TRBD1 (7 bases). This CDR3 spans 15 amino acids. Per the germline V gene, CDR1 is SGHNT and CDR2 is YYREEE (reference sequence). V dropped 4 bases and J dropped 3 bases, with 13 bases sitting between them. The CDR3 sequence: CASSRRDRDTGELFF. The CDR3 nucleotides read TGTGCCAGCAGCAGGAGGGACAGAGACACCGGGGAGCTGTTTTTT.

V and J are TRBV27 and TRBJ1-4, with 9 nucleotides matching TRBD1. Germline lookup yields CDR1 MNHEY and CDR2 SMNVEV (reference sequence). The CDR3 is made up of 14 amino acids. Germline trimming cut 4 bases from V and 6 bases from J; bases unmatched to any gene: 3. The CDR3 protein is CASSSGTGYEKLFF. CDR3 coding DNA: TGTGCCAGCAGTTCCGGGACAGGGTATGAAAAACTGTTTTTT.

The chain couples TRBV11-2 to TRBJ1-6; weak D call: TRBD1 (6 bases). The CDR3 has 14 residues. From germline, CDR1 is SGHAT and CDR2 FQNNGV. Trimming shortened V by 7 bases and J by 8 bases, and 15 bases separated the two germline ends. The CDR3 bases are TGTGCCAGCACCCCACAGGGAGTCGATTCACCCCTCCACTTT. Residues: CASTPQGVDSPLHF.

The chain couples TRBV2 to TRBJ1-5, with a weak D call TRBD1 (5 bases). The CDR3 is made up of 13 amino acids. V lost 6 bases to trimming and J lost 6 bases, with 12 bases between them. CDR1 is SNHLY, CDR2 FYNNEI, per germline. This chain's CDR3 is CASSPVGGQPQHF. CDR3 sequence (DNA): TGTGCCAGCAGCCCCGTGGGGGGTCAGCCCCAGCATTTT.

V gene TRBV15 combines with J gene TRBJ2-3; 10 bases are shared with TRBD1. V gave up 5 bases and J gave up 3 bases; unmatched junction bases: 2. Germline values: CDR1 LNHNV, CDR2 YYDKDF (reference sequence). The CDR3 extends over 14 amino acids. The CDR3 protein is CATSRDRGTDTQYF. CDR3 DNA: TGTGCCACCAGCCGGGACAGGGGAACAGATACGCAGTATTTT.

J is TRBJ2-7 and V is TRBV27, with D perhaps matching TRBD1 (5 bases). Germline lookup yields CDR1 MNHEY and CDR2 SMNVEV (reference sequence). V lost 3 bases and J 0 bases, leaving 15 bases between the germline ends. There are 16 residues in the CDR3. CDR3 amino acids: CASSFGAVPSSYEQYF. CDR3 nucleotides: TGTGCCAGCAGTTTTGGGGCTGTCCCGAGCTCCTACGAGCAGTACTTC.

The CDR3 bases are TGTGCCAGCAGTTCACAGACAGGGGGTGATTATGGCTACACCTTC. It specifies CASSSQTGGDYGYTF. The rearrangement joins TRBV6-1 to TRBJ1-2, with 9 bases identical to TRBD1. Germline V gene sequence: CDR1 MNHNS, CDR2 SASEGT. This CDR3 contains 15 residues. V lost 5 bases and J lost 5; bases outside the gene matches: 9.

V usage is TRBV2 and J usage is TRBJ1-4; TRBD1 matches at 7 bases. Trimming took 7 bases from V and 3 from J; bases not matched to a gene: 11. Per the germline V gene, CDR1 is SNHLY and CDR2 is FYNNEI. This CDR3 contains 16 residues. In nucleotides, the CDR3 is TGTGCCAGCACTCCGGGACAGTCTTTAGCTAATGAAAAACTGTTTTTT. Translating it yields CASTPGQSLANEKLFF. Complete variable domain (other parts from reference TRBV2 and TRBJ1-4): EPEVTQTPSHQVTQMGQEVILRCVPISNHLYFYWYRQILGQKVEFLVSFYNNEISEKSEIFDDQFSVERPDGSNFTLKIRSTKLEDSAMYFCASTPGQSLANEKLFFGSGTQLSVL.

This rearrangement joins TRBV2 to TRBJ1-2, with D unclear. CDR1 and CDR2 (germline): SNHLY, FYNNEI. CDR3 length equals 14 residues. Between the trimmed V and J ends, which lost 0 bases and 4 bases, there was a span of 9 bases. The CDR3 nucleotides are TGTGCCAGCAGTGAAGCGCGTAAGAGCTATGGCTACACCTTC. It codes for CASSEARKSYGYTF. Drawing the rest from reference TRBV2 and TRBJ1-2, the complete variable domain is EPEVTQTPSHQVTQMGQEVILRCVPISNHLYFYWYRQILGQKVEFLVSFYNNEISEKSEIFDDQFSVERPDGSNFTLKIRSTKLEDSAMYFCASSEARKSYGYTFGSGTRLTVV.

This sequence joins TRBV6-1 and TRBJ1-5, with D uncertain. This CDR3 is built from 16 residues. Germline V lookup: CDR1 MNHNS, CDR2 SASEGT. Trimming shortened V by 3 bases and J by 1 base, and 13 bases separated the two germline ends. CDR3 DNA sequence: TGTGCCAGCAGTGATCAACCACTCGGAAGCAATCAGCCCCAGCATTTT. Amino acid sequence: CASSDQPLGSNQPQHF.

V gene TRBV7-9 combines with J gene TRBJ2-3; 8 bases map to TRBD2. The CDR3 consists of 13 residues. V lost 6 bases, J lost 4 bases, and 3 bases stayed unmatched. Germline values: CDR1 SEHNR, CDR2 FQNEAQ (reference sequence). DNA for the CDR3: TGTGCCAGCAGTACTAGCGGCCCAGATACGCAGTATTTT. Its protein product is CASSTSGPDTQYF.

The gene calls are TRBV24-1 and TRBJ2-5; possible D gene TRBD2, 6 bases. This CDR3 region has 17 residues. Between the trimmed V and J ends, which lost 1 base and 0 bases, there was a span of 14 bases. In germline, CDR1 is KGHDR, CDR2 SFDVKD. CDR3 sequence (DNA): TGTGCCACCAGTGATTTATGGGTGACGGGGGACCAAGAGACCCAGTACTTC. It yields the protein CATSDLWVTGDQETQYF.

The chain couples TRBV6-5 to TRBJ1-2; D possibly corresponds to TRBD1 (5 bases). CDR1 and CDR2 (germline): MNHEY, SVGAGI. The CDR3 sequence is 13 residues long. The V gene lost 7 bases and the J gene lost 5 bases, with 14 bases spanning the gap. CDR3 in amino acids: CASTLGGEYGYTF. The CDR3, as DNA: TGTGCCAGCACCCTAGGAGGGGAGTATGGCTACACCTTC.

The gene calls are TRBV19 and TRBJ1-5; D is uncertain. This CDR3 spans 13 amino acids. Germline CDR1 LNHDA, CDR2 SQIVND (reference sequence). V lost 5 bases to trimming and J lost 9 bases, with 14 bases between them. CDR3 region: CASSADGLMPQHF. CDR3 in DNA: TGTGCCAGTAGTGCGGACGGCCTTATGCCCCAGCATTTT.

V is TRBV7-2 and J is TRBJ2-7; D gene uncertain. The V end was cut by 1 base, the J end by 1 base, with 5 bases between. Germline CDR1 is SGHTA and CDR2 is FQGNSA. This CDR3 spans 13 amino acids. CDR3 protein: CASSLGPSYEQYF. For the CDR3, the DNA is TGTGCCAGCAGCTTAGGTCCTTCCTACGAGCAGTACTTC. Looking up the rest from reference TRBV7-2 and TRBJ2-7 gives the full variable domain: GAGVSQSPSNKVTEKGKDVELRCDPISGHTALYWYRQSLGQGLEFLIYFQGNSAPDKSGLPSDRFSAERTGGSVSTLTIQRTQQEDSAVYLCASSLGPSYEQYFGPGTRLTVT.

This clone was counted between two and nine times. This chain connects TRBV28 to TRBJ1-1; D is unresolved. Germline V gene data show CDR1 as MDHEN and CDR2 as SYDVKM. The CDR3 runs to 13 residues. V was clipped by 3 bases and J by 3 bases, with 8 bases between them. CDR3 coding DNA: TGTGCCAGCAGTTTCGACGGGTACACTGAAGCTTTCTTT. Residues: CASSFDGYTEAFF.

The chain employs TRBV27 and TRBJ1-4; D remains unclear. CDR3 size: 13 residues. Trimming removed 3 bases from V and 4 bases from J, with 6 bases in between. Looked up from germline, CDR1 is MNHEY and CDR2 is SMNVEV (reference sequence). The CDR3 sequence: CASSFKVNEKLFF. The CDR3 DNA sequence: TGTGCCAGCAGTTTTAAGGTTAATGAAAAACTGTTTTTT.

This chain links TRBV5-1 with TRBJ2-3, with 7 bases that match TRBD2. Per germline, CDR1 SGHRS and CDR2 YFSETQ. The CDR3 has 18 residues. The junction had 12 bases not matched to a gene; V was cut back by 0 bases and J by 2 bases. The chain's CDR3 is CASSLGLGLGVYTDTQYF. The CDR3 coding sequence is TGCGCCAGCAGCTTGGGTTTAGGACTAGGGGTATACACAGATACGCAGTATTTT.

The CDR3 bases are TGTGCCAGCAGTGACCCGCGCCGGAGGACAGAAGCTTTCTTT. Protein: CASSDPRRRTEAFF. The genes are TRBV6-1 and TRBJ1-1; weak D call: TRBD1 (5 bases). V lost 3 bases to trimming and J lost 8 bases, with 16 bases between them. This CDR3 has 14 amino acids. CDR1 MNHNS and CDR2 SASEGT come from the germline V gene.

This rearrangement joins TRBV5-5 to TRBJ1-4; D not certain. The CDR3 covers 16 residues. Germline lookup yields CDR1 SGHKS and CDR2 YYEKEE (reference sequence). V lost 0 bases to trimming and J lost 0 bases, with 9 bases between them. The CDR3 loop reads CASSLEPTSTNEKLFF. The CDR3 coding sequence is TGTGCCAGCAGCTTGGAGCCCACGTCAACTAATGAAAAACTGTTTTTT.

This chain connects TRBV5-1 to TRBJ2-7; D possibly matches TRBD1 or TRBD2 (5 bases each). The ends were cut back, 5 bases at V and 2 bases at J, with 20 bases in the middle. This CDR3 has 16 residues. CDR1 SGHRS and CDR2 YFSETQ come from the germline V gene. CDR3 loop: CASRYGFGGAAYEQYF. CDR3 coding DNA: TGCGCCAGCAGGTATGGCTTTGGGGGAGCCGCCTACGAGCAGTACTTC.

Comments on this clone: Its ends do not fully match the called genes, so a read error is possible. V gene TRBV6-1 combines with J gene TRBJ2-1; a weak D match, TRBD1 (5 bases). The CDR3 covers 14 residues. CDR1 and CDR2 from the germline V gene are MNHNS and SASEGT. In DNA, the CDR3 is TGTGCCAGCAGTCAAGCGACAGTCTACAATGAGCAGTTCTTC. Translation: CASSQATVYNEQFF.

In this sample, this clone turned up once. The rearrangement links TRBV6-5 to TRBJ1-5; no clear D. This CDR3 is 13 amino acids long. From germline, CDR1 is MNHEY and CDR2 SVGAGI. The V end was cut by 6 bases, the J end by 5 bases, with 11 bases between. This CDR3 is CASSPDIDQPQHF. Here the CDR3 DNA reads TGTGCCAGCAGCCCCGACATTGATCAGCCCCAGCATTTT.

The chain recombines TRBV6-5 with TRBJ1-2; D is perhaps TRBD1 (5 bases). This CDR3 has 12 residues. V lost 11 bases and J lost 7, with 17 bases in between. Germline V gene lookup returns CDR1 MNHEY and CDR2 SVGAGI. The CDR3 DNA is TGTGCCGCCGGGGTGGGGACCGGTGGCTACACCTTC. Amino acids: CAAGVGTGGYTF.

This clone has ten or more counts. This chain links TRBV7-9 with TRBJ1-2; 9 bases align to TRBD1. The CDR3 sequence is 15 residues long. Germline CDR1 and CDR2: SEHNR and FQNEAQ (reference sequence). The trim removed 5 bases at V and 3 bases at J, leaving 7 bases unmatched. The CDR3 reads CASSHRDRDYYGYTF. The CDR3 coding sequence is TGTGCCAGCAGCCACCGGGACAGGGACTACTATGGCTACACCTTC.

The chain carries TRBV5-4 and TRBJ1-2, with TRBD1 matching 9 bases. This CDR3 is built from 13 residues. Germline V gene lookup returns CDR1 SGHNT and CDR2 YYREEE (reference sequence). Trimming took 2 bases from V and 5 from J; bases not matched to a gene: 1. The CDR3 is CASSFDRGYGYTF. CDR3 bases: TGTGCCAGCAGCTTCGACAGGGGGTATGGCTACACCTTC.

The J gene is TRBJ1-4, the V gene TRBV6-5; D is possibly TRBD1 (6 bases). The CDR3 runs 14 residues. Trimming cost V 5 bases and J 6 bases, with 13 bases left between them. Germline CDR1 MNHEY, CDR2 SVGAGI. CDR3 sequence reads: CASSLTGNYEKLFF. CDR3 sequence (DNA): TGTGCCAGCAGTCTCACAGGGAACTATGAAAAACTGTTTTTT.

For the CDR3, the DNA is TGTGCCAGCAGTGAAAGGGACAGGGGAGTTTTCACTGAAGCTTTCTTT. Amino acids: CASSERDRGVFTEAFF. The chain employs TRBV6-1 and TRBJ1-1, with 10 bases fitting TRBD1. In germline, CDR1 is MNHNS, CDR2 SASEGT. The J segment lost 4 bases and the V segment lost 2 bases, leaving 7 bases of the junction unmatched. The CDR3 extends over 16 amino acids.